The 29 T cell receptor beta chains given below trace back to one sample, sequenced in a study of blood T cells in healthy people across ages. Using a J-beta primer mix together with a sample-barcoded 5' primer, a second PCR was run for roughly 6 to 11 cycles. TCRdb analysed the 5' RACE reads with MiXCR anew, one entry per CDR3 protein. The sample lists about 1.8 million distinct CDR3 sequences, around half occurring once. Sequenced material: blood. The origin of the receptors is a woman aged 35 to 49 in good health.

The gene calls are TRBV29-1 and TRBJ2-2; possible D gene TRBD2, 6 bases. CDR1 and CDR2 (germline): SQVTM, ANQGSEA. This CDR3 region has 14 residues. Trimming shortened V by 7 bases and J by 1 base, and 13 bases separated the two germline ends. CDR3 sequence (DNA): TGCAGCGGTTATCCGGGGGAGAACACCGGGGAGCTGTTTTTT. Its translation: CSGYPGENTGELFF.

The V gene is TRBV6-6, the J gene TRBJ2-3; unclear D gene. The germline gives CDR1 MNHNY, CDR2 SVGAGI (reference sequence). The CDR3 consists of 16 residues. V dropped 3 bases and J dropped 0 bases, with 13 bases sitting between them. Written as DNA, the CDR3 is TGTGCCAGCAGTTATATGGGTTCTTTGAGCACAGATACGCAGTATTTT. Amino acids: CASSYMGSLSTDTQYF.

Turning to this clonotype: At one end, the junction sequence differs from germline, possibly due to a read error. The chain uses TRBV27 and TRBJ2-4, with D perhaps TRBD2 (5 bases). The DNA end favors TRBJ2-7, so the J call may be wrong. Germline CDR1 reads MNHEY; CDR2 reads SMNVEV (reference sequence). CDR3 length equals 14 residues. CDR3 sequence reads: CVSSLGRGSYEQYF. For the CDR3, the DNA is TGTGTCAGCAGTTTGGGTCGGGGTTCCTACGAGCAGTACTTC.

This clonotype was counted a single time. This chain uses TRBV5-1 with TRBJ2-1; TRBD1 or TRBD2 may be the D gene (6 bases each). This CDR3 is 16 amino acids long. V was cut by 0 bases and J by 2 bases, with 12 bases left in between. Germline assignment: CDR1 SGHRS and CDR2 YFSETQ. This CDR3 reads CASSLGTGATYNEQFF. CDR3 bases: TGCGCCAGCAGCTTGGGCACGGGGGCCACCTACAATGAGCAGTTCTTC.

The rearrangement links TRBV2 to TRBJ2-1; TRBD2 matches at 8 bases. CDR3 length: 15 residues. The V gene end was trimmed by 7 bases and the J gene end by 9 bases; junction bases not matched to a gene: 14. Germline V gene data show CDR1 as SNHLY and CDR2 as FYNNEI. For the CDR3, the DNA is TGTGCCAGCAAACCCGCTGCAGGACTAGCTATTGAGCAGTTCTTC. It codes for CASKPAAGLAIEQFF.

This clonotype was counted only a few times. V and J are TRBV13 and TRBJ1-2; tentative D call: TRBD1 (5 bases). Trimming cost V 3 bases and J 7 bases, with 15 bases left between them. The CDR3 totals 14 residues. Germline CDR1 is PRHDT and CDR2 is FYEKMQ (reference sequence). The CDR3 spells CASSFRTGRGGYTF. Here the CDR3 DNA reads TGTGCCAGCAGCTTCCGGACGGGGCGCGGTGGCTACACCTTC.

This clonotype was detected only a few times. This rearrangement joins TRBV9 to TRBJ2-1; no clear D. Trimming cost V 0 bases and J 5 bases, with 6 bases left between them. The CDR3 spans 13 residues. Germline V gene sequence: CDR1 SGDLS, CDR2 YYNGEE. This chain's CDR3 is CASSVDIDNEQFF. The CDR3 DNA reads TGTGCCAGCAGCGTAGACATAGACAATGAGCAGTTCTTC.

J is TRBJ2-4 and V is TRBV20-1; possible D gene TRBD2, 5 bases. CDR1 is DFQATT, CDR2 SNEGSKA, per germline (reference sequence). Trimming took 0 bases from V and 0 from J, leaving 9 bases between them. The CDR3 loop spans 15 amino acids. The CDR3 sequence: CSAREEELAKNIQYF. The CDR3 coding sequence is TGCAGTGCTAGAGAGGAGGAGCTAGCCAAAAACATTCAGTACTTC.

The table lists this clonotype with a few counts. The CDR3 DNA reads as TGTGCCAGCAGCTTTGGGACGGGGGGCGCAGATACGCAGTATTTT. It codes for CASSFGTGGADTQYF. The rearrangement uses TRBV7-9 and TRBJ2-3, with a tentative D call TRBD2 (7 bases). Germline values: CDR1 SEHNR, CDR2 FQNEAQ (reference sequence). This CDR3 spans 15 amino acids. V lost 3 bases and J 4 bases, leaving 14 bases between the germline ends.

This clonotype was observed a handful of times. The rearrangement uses TRBV28 and TRBJ2-1; TRBD2 is a possible D gene (5 bases). The V end lost 5 bases, the J end lost 7 bases, and 12 bases lay between the germline ends. The CDR3 covers 13 residues. Germline V gene sequence: CDR1 MDHEN, CDR2 SYDVKM. The CDR3 is CASSPHPGNEQFF. CDR3 DNA sequence: TGTGCCAGCAGTCCTCATCCGGGGAATGAGCAGTTCTTC.

This clonotype was detected only a few times. The chain combines TRBV2 with TRBJ1-2; D unresolved. There are 14 residues in the CDR3. In germline, CDR1 is SNHLY, CDR2 FYNNEI. V shed 3 bases and J shed 4 bases, with 12 bases lying between them. CDR3 in amino acids: CASSDQSFVYGYTF. In DNA form, the CDR3 reads TGTGCCAGCAGTGACCAGTCATTCGTCTATGGCTACACCTTC.

This clonotype has more than one count but fewer than ten. The chain joins TRBV4-3 to TRBJ1-6; D ambiguous. V shed 1 base and J shed 8 bases, with 15 bases lying between them. The CDR3 has 16 residues. CDR1 is LGHNA and CDR2 is YSLEER in the germline V gene. This CDR3 reads CASSQGKSASYSPLHF. CDR3 sequence (DNA): TGCGCCAGCAGCCAAGGGAAGAGCGCGTCCTATTCACCCCTCCACTTT.

In this sample, this clonotype turned up a few times. V usage is TRBV28 and J usage is TRBJ1-2; D not certain. CDR3 length: 14 residues. The germline V gene has CDR1 MDHEN and CDR2 SYDVKM. V was shortened by 5 bases and J by 2 bases, with 12 bases between the two germline ends. For the CDR3, the DNA is TGTGCCAGCAGTACCGGGCCTTCGAACTATGGCTACACCTTC. Protein: CASSTGPSNYGYTF.

In its sample, this clonotype was seen many times. The chain joins TRBV27 to TRBJ2-6; D tentatively reads TRBD1 or TRBD2 (5 bases each). Germline lookup yields CDR1 MNHEY and CDR2 SMNVEV (reference sequence). The CDR3 has 16 residues. V was pared by 4 bases and J by 0 bases, with 10 bases between. The CDR3 here is CASSSGTFSGANVLTF. As DNA, the CDR3 is TGTGCCAGCAGTTCTGGGACGTTCTCTGGGGCCAACGTCCTGACTTTC.

This clonotype was seen at least ten times. This chain joins TRBV7-2 and TRBJ2-6, with 10 bases aligning to TRBD1. The V gene's germline CDR1 is SGHTA and CDR2 FQGNSA. The CDR3 has 18 amino acids. The junction had 8 bases not matched to a gene; V was cut back by 1 base and J by 5 bases. CDR3 DNA: TGTGCCAGCAGCTTAGGGCGGGACAGGGGCCTAAGGGCCAACGTCCTGACTTTC. Translating gives CASSLGRDRGLRANVLTF.

The V gene is TRBV9, the J gene TRBJ2-3; TRBD2 matches 12 bases. J lost 3 bases, V lost 7 bases, and 6 bases had no gene match. The CDR3 has 15 amino acids. Germline CDR1 is SGDLS and CDR2 is YYNGEE. The CDR3 DNA sequence: TGTGCCAGCGGCACGACTAGCGGGAGTACAGATACGCAGTATTTT. Protein sequence: CASGTTSGSTDTQYF.

The sample holds many counts of this clonotype. The CDR3 here is CASSPPLHSRDNYEQYF. CDR3 nucleotide sequence: TGTGCCAGCAGTCCCCCCCTGCACTCCAGGGACAACTACGAGCAGTACTTC. The chain employs TRBV27 and TRBJ2-7, with D perhaps TRBD1 (6 bases). CDR1 MNHEY and CDR2 SMNVEV come from the germline V gene (reference sequence). V lost 5 bases to trimming and J lost 3 bases, with 23 bases between them. The CDR3 length is 17 residues.

This rearrangement joins TRBV9 to TRBJ2-4; a possible D gene is TRBD1 (6 bases). The J call is uncertain, as TRBJ2-7 better fits the DNA end. The CDR3 consists of 14 residues. Germline V gives CDR1 SGDLS, CDR2 YYNGEE. Written as DNA, the CDR3 is TGTGCCAGCAGCCCTCGGGACATCCCCTACGAGCAGTACTTC. Protein: CASSPRDIPYEQYF.

This clonotype came up many times. The V call is TRBV7-2, the J call TRBJ2-5; D remains unclear. Germline V lookup: CDR1 SGHTA, CDR2 FQGNSA. Trimming shortened V by 1 base and J by 6 bases, and 9 bases separated the two germline ends. This CDR3 contains 13 residues. The CDR3 reads CASSLGDKKTQYF. The CDR3 DNA is TGTGCCAGCAGCTTAGGAGACAAGAAGACCCAGTACTTC.

V gene TRBV5-1 combines with J gene TRBJ2-7; weak D call: TRBD2 (7 bases). CDR1 is SGHRS and CDR2 is YFSETQ in the germline V gene. The CDR3 extends over 20 amino acids. V lost 3 bases and J 4 bases, leaving 32 bases between the germline ends. The CDR3 reads CASSYPPCGGTIGAGYEQYF. Written as DNA, the CDR3 is TGCGCCAGCAGCTATCCGCCCTGCGGGGGCACCATCGGGGCGGGATACGAGCAGTACTTC.

The chain recombines TRBV20-1 with TRBJ2-1; 10 bases match TRBD1. The end of the DNA aligns better with TRBJ2-7, so the J call may be wrong. The CDR3 totals 16 residues. In germline, CDR1 is DFQATT, CDR2 SNEGSKA (reference sequence). CDR3 nucleotide sequence: TGCAGTGCTAGAGATGGAATGGGACAGGGGTTAAACGAGCAGTACTTC. This translates into CSARDGMGQGLNEQYF.

The J gene is TRBJ2-1, the V gene TRBV7-2; TRBD2 matches 10 bases. The length of the CDR3 is 16 residues. Trimming removed 3 bases from V and 5 bases from J; junction bases left unmatched: 7. Germline CDR1 SGHTA, CDR2 FQGNSA. In DNA form, the CDR3 reads TGTGCCAGCAGCTTGTACGGCCTAGCGGGGGACAATGAGCAGTTCTTC. This gives the protein CASSLYGLAGDNEQFF.

This chain joins TRBV29-1 and TRBJ2-5; D remains ambiguous. Germline lookup yields CDR1 SQVTM and CDR2 ANQGSEA. The V end was cut by 2 bases, the J end by 5 bases, with 21 bases between. The CDR3 is 16 residues long. The CDR3 nucleotides are TGCAGCGTTGAAAGAGTTGGTCGCAGGTTCTTGGAGACCCAGTACTTC. Translated, it gives CSVERVGRRFLETQYF. The full variable domain, in which reference TRBV29-1 and TRBJ2-5 provide the parts outside the CDR3, is SAVISQKPSRDICQRGTSLTIQCQVDSQVTMMFWYRQQPGQSLTLIATANQGSEATYESGFVIDKFPISRPNLTFSTLTVSNMSPEDSSIYLCSVERVGRRFLETQYFGPGTRLLVL.

This clonotype was detected only once. The CDR3 protein is CSALRGNTIYF. In nucleotides, the CDR3 is TGCAGTGCTCTCAGAGGAAACACCATATATTTT. The chain has TRBV20-1 and TRBJ1-3; D unresolved. The V end lost 5 bases, the J end lost 4 bases, and 6 bases lay between the germline ends. Germline-derived CDR1 and CDR2 are DFQATT and SNEGSKA (reference sequence). This CDR3 contains 11 residues.

The rearrangement uses TRBV29-1 and TRBJ1-1; D is perhaps TRBD1 (6 bases). Germline V gene data show CDR1 as SQVTM and CDR2 as ANQGSEA. This CDR3 spans 13 amino acids. Trimming pared 4 bases from V and 4 bases from J, leaving 13 bases between. Here the CDR3 DNA reads TGCAGCGTTGCCATAACGGGGGCCACTGAAGCTTTCTTT. This encodes CSVAITGATEAFF. Complete variable domain (other parts from reference TRBV29-1 and TRBJ1-1): SAVISQKPSRDICQRGTSLTIQCQVDSQVTMMFWYRQQPGQSLTLIATANQGSEATYESGFVIDKFPISRPNLTFSTLTVSNMSPEDSSIYLCSVAITGATEAFFGQGTRLTVV.

This rearrangement joins TRBV6-5 to TRBJ2-7; 8 bases fit TRBD1. The germline gives CDR1 MNHEY, CDR2 SVGAGI. With 7 bases clipped from V and 0 bases from J, the junction kept 11 bases outside the gene matches. This CDR3 has 16 amino acids. The CDR3 loop is CASTRTGTGTSYEQYF. In nucleotides, the CDR3 is TGTGCCAGCACTAGAACCGGGACAGGCACCTCCTACGAGCAGTACTTC.

The gene calls are TRBV14 and TRBJ2-1; possibly TRBD2 for D (5 bases). Trimming cost V 3 bases and J 8 bases, with 11 bases left between them. From germline, CDR1 is SGHDN and CDR2 FVKESK. This CDR3 is 13 amino acids long. The CDR3 region has the DNA TGTGCCAGCAGCCAGGACTTACAAGATGAGCAGTTCTTC. Protein product: CASSQDLQDEQFF.

The V gene is TRBV15, the J gene TRBJ1-2, with D possibly TRBD1 on 6 matching bases. The CDR3 spans 13 residues. Trimming cost V 3 bases and J 3 bases, with 8 bases left between them. Germline CDR1 reads LNHNV; CDR2 reads YYDKDF (reference sequence). CDR3 loop: CATSSRTDYGYTF. CDR3 in DNA: TGTGCCACCAGCAGCAGGACAGACTATGGCTACACCTTC.

This rearrangement joins TRBV29-1 to TRBJ2-3, with 8 bases that match TRBD1. The V and J ends lost 7 bases and 2 bases, in that order; junction bases with no gene match: 5. The CDR3 consists of 13 residues. CDR1 SQVTM and CDR2 ANQGSEA come from the germline V gene. DNA of the CDR3: TGCAGCGCTGGACAGGGTTACACAGATACGCAGTATTTT. It encodes CSAGQGYTDTQYF.